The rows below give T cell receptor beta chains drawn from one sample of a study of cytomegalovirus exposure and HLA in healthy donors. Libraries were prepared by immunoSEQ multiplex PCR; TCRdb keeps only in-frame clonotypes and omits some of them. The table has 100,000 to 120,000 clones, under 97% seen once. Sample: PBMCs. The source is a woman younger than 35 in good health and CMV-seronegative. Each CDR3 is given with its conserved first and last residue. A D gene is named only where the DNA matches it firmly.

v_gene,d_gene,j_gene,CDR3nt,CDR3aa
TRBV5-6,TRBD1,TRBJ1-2,TGTGCCAGCAGGTTACAGGGGCCTGGCTACACCTTC,CASRLQGPGYTF
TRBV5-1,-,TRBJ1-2,TGCGCCAGCAGCCAGGGTGACAGAGTGTCCAACTATGGCTACACCTTC,CASSQGDRVSNYGYTF
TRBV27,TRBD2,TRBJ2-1,TGTGCCAGCAGTTTACTCGGGACTAGCGGCTACAATGAGCAGTTCTTC,CASSLLGTSGYNEQFF
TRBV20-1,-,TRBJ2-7,TGCAGTGCTGTAGAGGTCGAGCAGTACTTC,CSAVEVEQYF
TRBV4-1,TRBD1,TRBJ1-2,TGCGCCAGCAGCCGCCTGGGACAGGGGGACTATGGCTACACCTTC,CASSRLGQGDYGYTF
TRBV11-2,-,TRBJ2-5,TGTGCCAGCAGCTTAGTGACAGCTCAAGAGACCCAGTACTTC,CASSLVTAQETQYF
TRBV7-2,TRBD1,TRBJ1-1,TGTGCCAGCAGCTTAGCGCTAATGGGACAGCAGAACACTGAAGCTTTCTTT,CASSLALMGQQNTEAFF
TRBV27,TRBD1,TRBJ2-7,TGTGCCAGCAGTTTACAAGGGGACAGTGTCTACGAGCAGTACTTC,CASSLQGDSVYEQYF
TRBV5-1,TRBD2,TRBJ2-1,TGCGCCAGCAGCTTGATCGCGGGGGGGAACAATGAGCAGTTCTTC,CASSLIAGGNNEQFF
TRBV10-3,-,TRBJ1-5,TGTGCCATCAGCCAGGGGTTGGGTCAGCCCCAGCATTTT,CAISQGLGQPQHF